This T cell receptor (beta chain) was captured by sequencing in a study of shared clonotypes between healthy human individuals. CDR3 size: 15 residues. The V segment lost 2 bases and the J segment 5 bases; nucleotides outside the gene matches: 6. Germline V lookup: CDR1 MNHEY, CDR2 SVGAGI. Clones were read by immunoSEQ multiplex PCR, and TCRdb kept only the in-frame ones, dropping some. This repertoire shows about 2.4 million clones, around 90% found once; its top ten account for about 0.13%. This TCR derives from a man younger than 35 in good health. The chain combines TRBV6-5 with TRBJ2-5; 9 bases fit TRBD1. Material: naive CD4+ T cells sorted from blood. Subset defined: CD45RA+ positively selected. The CDR3: CASSYLTGGTETQYF. DNA for the CDR3: TGTGCCAGCAGTTACCTAACAGGGGGCACGGAGACCCAGTACTTC.